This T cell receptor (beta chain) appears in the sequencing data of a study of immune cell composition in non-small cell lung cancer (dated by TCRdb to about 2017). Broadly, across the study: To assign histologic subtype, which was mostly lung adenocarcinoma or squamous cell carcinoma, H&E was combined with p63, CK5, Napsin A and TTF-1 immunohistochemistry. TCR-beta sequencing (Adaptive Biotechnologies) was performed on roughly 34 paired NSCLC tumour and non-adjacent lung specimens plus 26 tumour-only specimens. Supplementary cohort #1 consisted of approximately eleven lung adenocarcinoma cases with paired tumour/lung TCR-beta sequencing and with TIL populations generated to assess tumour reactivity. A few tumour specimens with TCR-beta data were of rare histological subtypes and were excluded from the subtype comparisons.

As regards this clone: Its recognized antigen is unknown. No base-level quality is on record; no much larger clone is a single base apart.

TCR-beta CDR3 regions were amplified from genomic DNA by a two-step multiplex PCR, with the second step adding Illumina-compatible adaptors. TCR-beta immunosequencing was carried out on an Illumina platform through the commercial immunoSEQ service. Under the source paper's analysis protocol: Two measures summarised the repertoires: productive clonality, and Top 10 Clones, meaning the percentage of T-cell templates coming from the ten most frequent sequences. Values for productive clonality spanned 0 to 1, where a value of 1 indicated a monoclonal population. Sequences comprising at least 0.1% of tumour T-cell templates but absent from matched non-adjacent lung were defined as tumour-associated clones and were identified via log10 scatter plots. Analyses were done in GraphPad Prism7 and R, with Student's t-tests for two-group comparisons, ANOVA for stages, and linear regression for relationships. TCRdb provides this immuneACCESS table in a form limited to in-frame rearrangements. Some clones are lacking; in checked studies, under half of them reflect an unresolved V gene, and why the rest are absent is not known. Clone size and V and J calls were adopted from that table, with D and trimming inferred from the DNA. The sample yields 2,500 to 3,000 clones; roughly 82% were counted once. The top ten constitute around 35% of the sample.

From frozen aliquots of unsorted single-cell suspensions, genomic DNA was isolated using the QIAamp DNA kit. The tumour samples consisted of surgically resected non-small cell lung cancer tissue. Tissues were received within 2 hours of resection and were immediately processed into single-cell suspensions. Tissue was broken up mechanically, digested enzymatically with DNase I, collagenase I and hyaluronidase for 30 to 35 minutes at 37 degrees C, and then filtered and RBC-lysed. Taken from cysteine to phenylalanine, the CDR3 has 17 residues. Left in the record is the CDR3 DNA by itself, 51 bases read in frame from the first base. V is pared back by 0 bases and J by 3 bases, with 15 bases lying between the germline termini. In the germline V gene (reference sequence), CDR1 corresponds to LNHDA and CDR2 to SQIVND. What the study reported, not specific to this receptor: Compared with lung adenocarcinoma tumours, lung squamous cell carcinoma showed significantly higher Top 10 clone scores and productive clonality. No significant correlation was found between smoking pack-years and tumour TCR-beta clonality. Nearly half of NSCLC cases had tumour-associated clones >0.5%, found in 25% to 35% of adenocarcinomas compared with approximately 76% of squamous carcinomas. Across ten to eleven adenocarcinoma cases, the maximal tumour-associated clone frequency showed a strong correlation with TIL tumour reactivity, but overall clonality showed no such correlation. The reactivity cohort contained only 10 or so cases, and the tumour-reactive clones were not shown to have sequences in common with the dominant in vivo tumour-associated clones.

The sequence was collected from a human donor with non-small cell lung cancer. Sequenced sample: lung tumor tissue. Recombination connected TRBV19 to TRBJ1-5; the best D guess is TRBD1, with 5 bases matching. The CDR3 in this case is CASSIDDRGTYNQPQHF. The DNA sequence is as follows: TGTGCCAGTAGTATAGATGACCGTGGGACTTACAATCAGCCCCAGCATTTT.